The present T cell receptor beta chain was sequenced within a study of blood T cell repertoires in COVID-19. Across the study: T cells, B-cell-depleted T cells, or PBMCs provided the cDNA or gDNA that served as material.

Ages ranged from about 18 to 89 years, with residence in approximately 25 US areas. Cohorts were determined from participant-reported clinical history. The table lists this clone with a few counts. Some clones are missing from TCRdb's copy, which holds only in-frame ones; the method was immunoSEQ multiplex PCR. The data hold 100,000 to 150,000 clones, with roughly 80% observed a single time. V was pared by 4 bases and J by 0 bases, with 13 bases between. Germline V gives CDR1 SGHRS, CDR2 YFSETQ. This CDR3 region has 15 residues. Sequenced material: PBMCs or T cells enriched from blood (not recorded which). The gene calls are TRBV5-1 and TRBJ1-2; no firm D call. The sequence was obtained from a man in his forties with acute COVID-19. This CDR3 reads CASSGSAISNYGYTF. The CDR3 DNA reads TGCGCCAGCAGCGGCAGCGCAATATCTAACTATGGCTACACCTTC.